These T cell receptor beta chains were read from a single sample in a study of radiotherapy plus CTLA-4 blockade in lung cancer. Repertoires were generated with immunoSEQ multiplex PCR, while TCRdb's copy carries only in-frame clones and drops some. The repertoire consists of just under 60,000 clones, with approximately 70% occurring once and the leading ten covering about 8%. The sequenced sample was peripheral blood, obtained from a patient treated with radiotherapy plus ipilimumab. These receptors all stem from a human donor with non-small cell lung cancer whose response to radiotherapy plus ipilimumab could not be evaluated. The conserved cysteine and the conserved F or W are not part of the CDR3 here. Fields, in order: V gene, J gene, CDR3 length, CDR3 protein.

v_gene: TRBV19
j_gene: TRBJ1-1
len: 16
CDR3aa: ASSPTGGLLTRNTEAF

v_gene: TRBV2
j_gene: TRBJ2-1
len: 10
CDR3aa: ASNTLGREQF

v_gene: TRBV6-1
j_gene: TRBJ2-3
len: 14
CDR3aa: ASSDQDRSSTDTQY

v_gene: TRBV28
j_gene: TRBJ2-3
len: 15
CDR3aa: ASSLAAGGPWTDTQY

v_gene: TRBV4-1
j_gene: TRBJ1-5
len: 17
CDR3aa: ASSQDGTFSGLSNQPQH

v_gene: TRBV10-3
j_gene: TRBJ1-2
len: 14
CDR3aa: AISEPRYIGEDGYT

v_gene: TRBV7-2
j_gene: TRBJ1-6
len: 13
CDR3aa: ASSPHGQGNSPLH

v_gene: TRBV19
j_gene: TRBJ2-7
len: 14
CDR3aa: ASSARTSGGPYEQY

v_gene: TRBV2
j_gene: TRBJ1-5
len: 11
CDR3aa: ASSGAFNQPQH

v_gene: TRBV4-1
j_gene: TRBJ2-7
len: 9
CDR3aa: ASSHQNEQY